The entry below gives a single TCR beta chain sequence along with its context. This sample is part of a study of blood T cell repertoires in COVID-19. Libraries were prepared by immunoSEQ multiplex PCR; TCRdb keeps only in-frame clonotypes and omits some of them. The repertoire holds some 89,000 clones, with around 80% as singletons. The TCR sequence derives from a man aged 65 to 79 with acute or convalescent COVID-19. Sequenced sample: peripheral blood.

CDR3 nucleotides: TGTGCCAGCAGCTTGTCAGGCGGGGTTGAGCAGTTCTTC. This gives the protein CASSLSGGVEQFF. This chain connects TRBV5-4 to TRBJ2-1; perhaps TRBD2 as D (6 bases). The germline V gene has CDR1 SGHNT and CDR2 YYREEE (reference sequence). Trimming pared 1 base from V and 9 bases from J, leaving 11 bases between. The CDR3 is 13 residues long.